This T cell receptor (beta chain) derives from a study of blood T cell repertoires in COVID-19. Germline V CDR1 and CDR2: MDHEN, SYDVKM. This CDR3 has 15 amino acids. The trim removed 4 bases at V and 5 bases at J, leaving 6 bases unmatched. Source study methods: Quantification of nucleated cells was approximated via reference gene primer amplification. Only in-frame clones appear in the TCRdb table, and some are missing; sequencing was by immunoSEQ multiplex PCR. V, J and clone size were drawn from that table, and D and trimming were deduced from the DNA. Among under 450,000 clones listed, about 90% were seen once. Membership in each cohort depended on participant-reported clinical history.

The sample was PBMCs or T cells enriched from blood (not recorded which). The chain has TRBV28 and TRBJ2-7, with 12 bases identical to TRBD1. The sequence was collected from a woman aged 25 to 39 who had recovered from COVID-19. The CDR3 DNA reads TGTGCCAGCAGTTCCCCCGGGACAGGGGGCCACGAGCAGTACTTC. Translation: CASSSPGTGGHEQYF.